This T cell receptor beta chain came from a study of shared T cell receptors in the human thymus (dated by TCRdb to about 2021). General notes on the study: The study examined how the human thymus generates shared, self-reactive T-cell receptor alpha chains.

On this clone itself: Its antigen specificity is not known. The record has no base qualities; no much larger clone is one base away.

V loses 1 base at its end and J loses 8 bases; junction bases beyond the gene matches: 18. The germline V gene yields LGHNA for CDR1 and YSLEER for CDR2. Inclusive of the bounding cysteine and phenylalanine, the CDR3 is 19 residues long. CDR3 DNA is the only sequence kept; it has 57 bases, read in frame from the first base. To prepare the library, the immunoSEQ multiplex PCR assay was applied. TCRdb mirrors the immuneACCESS table, restricted to in-frame sequences. Some clones are absent from its copies; in checked studies, under half trace to an unresolved V gene, and the reason for the others is unknown. For this sample the table gives more than 550,000 clones, of which 80% to 90% were detected only once. The top ten constitute roughly 0.01% of the sample. These data were also reused for a study on human thymus T cells. Per the second study: The donors were immunologically healthy infants in Finland who had open corrective cardiac surgery for congenital heart defects. Thymus tissue was obtained as surgical resects removed during corrective cardiac surgery. Both the thymic and the peripheral blood repertoires appeared to show biased V and J gene segment usage. Highly overlapping thymic TCR repertoires among unrelated individuals were reported in the related research. The study described the TCR alpha and beta repertoires in roughly 8 infant thymus samples and a handful of matching peripheral blood samples. Donor ages ranged from roughly 6 to 250 days, and the cohort comprised about six male and two female infants. After being mechanically released from the tissue, thymocytes were kept at -70 degrees C in pellets of roughly 8.5-34 million cells. A QIAsymphony instrument was used to extract genomic DNA from the frozen cell pellets. Using the immunoSEQ multiplex PCR assay, the TCRB and TCRAD loci were amplified from a standardized quantity of quality-controlled genomic DNA. The V(D)J region was spanned by amplicons of a length sufficient to cover the CDR3 and to identify V and J genes. Through the commercial immunoSEQ service, the amplicons were sequenced on an Illumina platform. Primer bias and sequencing errors were corrected as previously described, and TCRAD and TCRB were defined on the basis of the IMGT database. Analysis of the repertoires was done with immunoSEQ Analyzer 3.0 and VDJTools and included basic statistics, V/J segment usage, diversity estimates, rarefaction and pairwise overlap. To estimate diversity, the Chao1, ChaoE, Efron-Thisted, Shannon and inverse Simpson indices were applied, and diversity was also estimated on datasets down-sampled to the smallest sample. Repertoire overlap was assessed by strict matching of CDR3 nucleotide sequence, V gene and J gene, and clustering was done by Jaccard-based multidimensional scaling. On average, about 800,000 unique TCRB clonotypes were obtained from thymus samples, compared with 70,000 to 100,000 from blood samples.

Material: thymocytes. The TCR was taken from a girl in the first two years of life with a congenital heart defect. Donor details come from another sample of the same person, matched by shared clones. The rearranged segments are TRBV4-3 and TRBJ2-1; 9 central nucleotides agree with TRBD1. The nucleotides are TGCGCCAGCAGCCAAGGCATTGCGGCCGGGACAGGGTTCGGGGATGAGCAGTTCTTC. Its protein reads: CASSQGIAAGTGFGDEQFF.